This TCR beta chain is from a study of blood T cell repertoires in COVID-19. About the research overall: Researchers got acute and convalescent COVID-19 samples from the United States, Italy and Spain.

Enrollees, about 18 to 90 years old, lived in fewer than 25 US areas. TCRdb's copy holds only in-frame clones and misses some; the assay was immunoSEQ multiplex PCR. The sample consists of about 210,000 clones, about 85% of them appearing once. The CDR3 runs to 14 residues. CDR1 is MNHEY, CDR2 SVGAGI, per germline. J gave up 7 bases and V 10 bases, and 10 bases lay outside the gene matches. What was sequenced was PBMCs or T cells enriched from blood (not recorded which). This receptor was identified in a man aged 40-50 years who had recovered from COVID-19. J is TRBJ1-6 and V is TRBV6-5; 7 bases are a match to TRBD1. The CDR3 region is CATSDRRGNSPLHF. The DNA for the CDR3 is TGTGCCACCTCGGACAGGCGCGGGAATTCACCCCTCCACTTT.